This T cell receptor beta chain came from a study of human T cells and chemical hapten exposure. CDR3 size: 16 residues. V lost 4 bases to trimming and J lost 4 bases; unmatched junction nucleotides: 10. Germline CDR1 reads SGHAT; CDR2 reads FQNNGV. A single record per CDR3 protein comes from TCRdb applying MiXCR to the RACE reads. This sample has tens of thousands of distinct CDR3 sequences, with about 10% found just once. The time point: patch test 2, 6 weeks after DPC sensitization. Specified treatment: therapeutic diphenylcyclopropenone sensitization with weekly scalp DPC. The V call is TRBV11-2, the J call TRBJ2-1; 7 bases map to TRBD1. This receptor was obtained from a woman aged 45-60 years with alopecia areata. Some clones in this sample may be carry-over from other donors' samples. The sequences come from whole blood, collected in connection with sensitization to the hapten diphenylcyclopropenone (DPC). This CDR3 is CASSSRGQGRYNEQFF. DNA for the CDR3: TGTGCCAGCAGCTCAAGGGGGCAGGGGCGATACAATGAGCAGTTCTTC.